A selection of T cell receptor beta chains follows, all from one sample in a study of shared clonotypes between healthy human individuals. Sequencing was performed with immunoSEQ multiplex PCR; in TCRdb, only in-frame clones are kept and a portion is missing. Among 470,000 or so clones listed, more than 75% were seen once. The sequencing sample was made of PBMCs. The receptors stem from a woman in her thirties or forties in good health. Some clones in this sample may be carry-over from other donors' samples. CDR3s include the opening cysteine and the closing phenylalanine or tryptophan. The order of the fields is clone size, J gene, V gene, D gene, CDR3 DNA, CDR3 protein. A D gene is named only where the DNA matches it firmly. Some rows mark clone size as missing; the rest say once, few, many or name a class of expanded clone.

clone size: few; J gene: TRBJ1-5; V gene: TRBV9; D gene: .; CDR3 DNA: TGTGCCAGCAGCGTAGCGGGCAGTAAAAATAGCAATCAGCCCCAGCATTTT; CDR3 protein: CASSVAGSKNSNQPQHF
clone size: .; J gene: TRBJ1-5; V gene: TRBV9; D gene: .; CDR3 DNA: TGTGCCAGCAGCCACGGGGCAGGGGTAGGCAATCAGCCCCAGCATTTT; CDR3 protein: CASSHGAGVGNQPQHF
clone size: .; J gene: TRBJ2-1; V gene: TRBV29-1; D gene: TRBD2; CDR3 DNA: TGCAGCGTTGGGAGAGGACTAGCGGGACAGGGCGAGCAGTTCTTC; CDR3 protein: CSVGRGLAGQGEQFF
clone size: .; J gene: TRBJ2-5; V gene: TRBV11-3; D gene: .; CDR3 DNA: TGTGCCAGCAGCCCCTCCCCGGCAGCCCCATCTAGGGAGACCCGGTACTTC; CDR3 protein: CASSPSPAAPSRETRYF
clone size: .; J gene: TRBJ2-7; V gene: TRBV11-3; D gene: TRBD1; CDR3 DNA: TGTGCCAGCGGGAACAGGGGCGACGAGCAGTACTTC; CDR3 protein: CASGNRGDEQYF
clone size: many; J gene: TRBJ1-1; V gene: TRBV5-1; D gene: .; CDR3 DNA: TGCGCCAGCAGCTTGTTCGGGGAAGGCACTGAAGCTTTCTTT; CDR3 protein: CASSLFGEGTEAFF
clone size: .; J gene: TRBJ1-1; V gene: TRBV5-1; D gene: TRBD1; CDR3 DNA: TGCGCCAGCAGCCACCGGACAGGGGAAACTGAAGCTTTCTTT; CDR3 protein: CASSHRTGETEAFF
clone size: many; J gene: TRBJ2-7; V gene: TRBV6-1; D gene: TRBD1; CDR3 DNA: TGTGCCAGCAGTGAAGCCGGGACAGCAGCCTACGAGCAGTACTTC; CDR3 protein: CASSEAGTAAYEQYF
clone size: .; J gene: TRBJ2-7; V gene: TRBV19; D gene: TRBD1; CDR3 DNA: TGTGCCAGTAGTCTAACGACAGGGAGCGCCTACGAGCAGTACTTC; CDR3 protein: CASSLTTGSAYEQYF
clone size: .; J gene: TRBJ1-3; V gene: TRBV9; D gene: .; CDR3 DNA: TGTGCCAGCAGCATATCCTCGCTTGGGGGGATAATAAACACCATATATTTT; CDR3 protein: CASSISSLGGIINTIYF
clone size: .; J gene: TRBJ1-5; V gene: TRBV7-2; D gene: TRBD1; CDR3 DNA: TGTGCCAGCAGCTCAACAGGGGGTAGCAATCAGCCCCAGCATTTT; CDR3 protein: CASSSTGGSNQPQHF